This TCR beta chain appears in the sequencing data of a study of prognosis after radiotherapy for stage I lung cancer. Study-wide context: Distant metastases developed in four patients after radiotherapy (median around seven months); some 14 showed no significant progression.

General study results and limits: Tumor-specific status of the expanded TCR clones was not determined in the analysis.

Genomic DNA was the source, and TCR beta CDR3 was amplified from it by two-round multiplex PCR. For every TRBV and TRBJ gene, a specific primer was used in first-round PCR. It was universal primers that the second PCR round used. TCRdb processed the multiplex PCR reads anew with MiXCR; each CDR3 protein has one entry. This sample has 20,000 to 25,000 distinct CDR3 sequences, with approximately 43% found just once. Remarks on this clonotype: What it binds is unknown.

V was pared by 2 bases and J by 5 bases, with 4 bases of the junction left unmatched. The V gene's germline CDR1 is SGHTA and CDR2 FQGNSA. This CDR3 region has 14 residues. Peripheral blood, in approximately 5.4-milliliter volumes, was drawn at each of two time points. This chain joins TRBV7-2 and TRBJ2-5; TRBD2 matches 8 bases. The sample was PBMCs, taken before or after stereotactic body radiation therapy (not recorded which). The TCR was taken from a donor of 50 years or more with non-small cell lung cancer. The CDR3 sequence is CASSLLSGGETQYF. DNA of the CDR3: TGTGCCAGCAGCTTATTATCGGGAGGGGAGACCCAGTACTTC.